Listed below are T cell receptor beta chains from one sample, sequenced in a study of blood T cell repertoires in COVID-19. Sequencing was performed with immunoSEQ multiplex PCR; in TCRdb, only in-frame clones are kept and a portion is missing. The sample holds under 200,000 clones, roughly nine tenths seen once. Sequencing input: peripheral blood. Receptors originate from a man over 45 with acute or convalescent COVID-19. CDR3s include the opening cysteine and the closing phenylalanine or tryptophan. Each record gives: clone size, D gene, J gene, V gene, CDR3 protein, CDR3 DNA. D genes are given only for firm matches. Size tells how often a clone was seen (once, few, many) or the class of an expanded clone, and some rows leave it out.

abundance: .; d_gene: TRBD1; j_gene: TRBJ1-2; v_gene: TRBV5-1; CDR3aa: CASSLVEGQGGYGYTF; CDR3nt: TGCGCCAGCAGCTTGGTTGAGGGACAGGGAGGCTATGGCTACACCTTC
abundance: .; d_gene: TRBD1; j_gene: TRBJ2-1; v_gene: TRBV24-1; CDR3aa: CASNEGAGAEQFF; CDR3nt: TGTGCCAGTAATGAGGGGGCAGGGGCTGAGCAGTTCTTC
abundance: .; d_gene: .; j_gene: TRBJ1-1; v_gene: TRBV20-1; CDR3aa: CSGQRNTEAFF; CDR3nt: TGCAGTGGACAGAGGAACACTGAAGCTTTCTTT
abundance: .; d_gene: TRBD1; j_gene: TRBJ2-2; v_gene: TRBV24-1; CDR3aa: CATSAPGQGAYTGELFF; CDR3nt: TGTGCCACCAGTGCCCCAGGACAGGGGGCATACACCGGGGAGCTGTTTTTT
abundance: .; d_gene: .; j_gene: TRBJ1-3; v_gene: TRBV30; CDR3aa: CAWGLSSGNTIYF; CDR3nt: TGTGCCTGGGGACTGAGCTCTGGAAACACCATATATTTT
abundance: .; d_gene: .; j_gene: TRBJ2-5; v_gene: TRBV4-3; CDR3aa: CASSQALREHQETQYF; CDR3nt: TGCGCCAGCAGCCAAGCCCTACGGGAGCACCAAGAGACCCAGTACTTC
abundance: .; d_gene: TRBD1; j_gene: TRBJ2-7; v_gene: TRBV27; CDR3aa: CASSLSLRQGIYEQYF; CDR3nt: TGTGCCAGCAGTTTATCGTTGAGACAGGGGATCTACGAGCAGTACTTC
abundance: .; d_gene: TRBD1; j_gene: TRBJ1-2; v_gene: TRBV25-1; CDR3aa: CASSGGQGGSGYTF; CDR3nt: TGTGCCAGCAGTGGAGGACAGGGAGGTTCGGGCTACACCTTC
abundance: .; d_gene: .; j_gene: TRBJ2-2; v_gene: TRBV30; CDR3aa: CAWRFTGSAGELFF; CDR3nt: TGTGCCTGGAGGTTCACAGGGAGTGCCGGGGAGCTGTTTTTT
abundance: .; d_gene: .; j_gene: TRBJ1-1; v_gene: TRBV24-1; CDR3aa: CATSDSRGGGTEAFF; CDR3nt: TGTGCCACCAGTGATTCCAGGGGAGGGGGCACTGAAGCTTTCTTT
abundance: .; d_gene: TRBD1; j_gene: TRBJ2-3; v_gene: TRBV4-3; CDR3aa: CASSQGNRGNTQYF; CDR3nt: TGCGCCAGCAGCCAAGGGAACAGGGGAAATACGCAGTATTTT
abundance: .; d_gene: .; j_gene: TRBJ1-5; v_gene: TRBV5-4; CDR3aa: CASSLWGGGKNQPQHF; CDR3nt: TGTGCCAGCAGCCTCTGGGGTGGGGGCAAGAATCAGCCCCAGCATTTT
abundance: .; d_gene: .; j_gene: TRBJ2-1; v_gene: TRBV5-4; CDR3aa: CASSLAWSSYNEQFF; CDR3nt: TGTGCCAGCAGCTTGGCCTGGAGCTCCTACAATGAGCAGTTCTTC
abundance: .; d_gene: TRBD1; j_gene: TRBJ2-2; v_gene: TRBV6-6; CDR3aa: CATGGGKSGTSGELFF; CDR3nt: TGTGCCACAGGGGGTGGGAAGAGCGGTACGTCCGGCGAGCTGTTTTTT
abundance: .; d_gene: .; j_gene: TRBJ2-7; v_gene: TRBV19; CDR3aa: CASSMGSGPALYEQYF; CDR3nt: TGTGCCAGTAGTATGGGTAGCGGCCCCGCCCTCTACGAGCAGTACTTC
abundance: .; d_gene: TRBD1; j_gene: TRBJ1-1; v_gene: TRBV19; CDR3aa: CASSDRVDTEAFF; CDR3nt: TGTGCCAGTAGTGACAGGGTTGACACTGAAGCTTTCTTT
abundance: .; d_gene: .; j_gene: TRBJ2-6; v_gene: TRBV6-6; CDR3aa: CASRATGTGANVLTF; CDR3nt: TGTGCCAGCAGGGCAACAGGGACCGGGGCCAACGTCCTGACTTTC
abundance: .; d_gene: .; j_gene: TRBJ2-3; v_gene: TRBV21-1; CDR3aa: CASSTRTSGRSTDTQYF; CDR3nt: TGTGCCAGCAGCACCCGGACTAGCGGGAGGAGCACAGATACGCAGTATTTT
abundance: .; d_gene: .; j_gene: TRBJ2-1; v_gene: TRBV10-1; CDR3aa: CASSESGLSEQFF; CDR3nt: TGCGCCAGCAGTGAGTCGGGACTCTCCGAGCAGTTCTTC
abundance: .; d_gene: TRBD2; j_gene: TRBJ2-2; v_gene: TRBV7-9; CDR3aa: CASSLGLAGRHTGELFF; CDR3nt: TGTGCCAGCAGCTTGGGACTAGCGGGGCGGCACACCGGGGAGCTGTTTTTT
abundance: .; d_gene: .; j_gene: TRBJ1-1; v_gene: TRBV7-2; CDR3aa: CASSLAPQSQAFF; CDR3nt: TGTGCCAGCAGCTTAGCCCCACAGTCTCAGGCTTTCTTT
abundance: .; d_gene: .; j_gene: TRBJ2-3; v_gene: TRBV29-1; CDR3aa: CSAAPTGGITDTQYF; CDR3nt: TGCAGCGCAGCCCCGACCGGGGGAATCACAGATACGCAGTATTTT
abundance: .; d_gene: .; j_gene: TRBJ2-7; v_gene: TRBV28; CDR3aa: CASRLGPHSYEQYF; CDR3nt: TGTGCCAGCAGGCTTGGGCCCCACTCCTACGAGCAGTACTTC
abundance: .; d_gene: .; j_gene: TRBJ2-2; v_gene: TRBV5-1; CDR3aa: CASRQDTVPGELFF; CDR3nt: TGCGCCAGCAGACAAGATACAGTCCCCGGGGAGCTGTTTTTT
abundance: .; d_gene: TRBD1; j_gene: TRBJ2-7; v_gene: TRBV6-5; CDR3aa: CASSRRQGFDEQYF; CDR3nt: TGTGCCAGCAGTCGCCGACAGGGGTTCGACGAGCAGTACTTC
abundance: .; d_gene: TRBD1; j_gene: TRBJ1-1; v_gene: TRBV6-6; CDR3aa: CASSYDRVTEAFF; CDR3nt: TGTGCCAGCAGTTACGACAGGGTCACTGAAGCTTTCTTT
abundance: once; d_gene: .; j_gene: TRBJ1-4; v_gene: TRBV29-1; CDR3aa: CSVDDSDNEKLFF; CDR3nt: TGCAGCGTAGATGACTCGGATAATGAAAAACTGTTTTTT
abundance: few; d_gene: TRBD2; j_gene: TRBJ2-2; v_gene: TRBV7-2; CDR3aa: CASSLGGRGRFDGELFF; CDR3nt: TGTGCCAGCAGCTTAGGCGGGAGGGGCAGGTTCGACGGGGAGCTGTTTTTT
abundance: few; d_gene: TRBD2; j_gene: TRBJ2-2; v_gene: TRBV10-3; CDR3aa: CAISESTLAGGDTGELFF; CDR3nt: TGTGCCATCAGTGAGTCGACACTAGCGGGAGGCGACACCGGGGAGCTGTTTTTT